This T cell receptor beta chain is drawn from a study of early T cells in non-severe SARS-CoV-2 infection. Looking at the study overall: Bulk RNA taken from unsorted whole blood was sequenced, leaving chains unpaired.

The TCR library protocol attached unique molecular identifiers to the individual cDNA molecules. TCRdb used MiXCR to reprocess the 5' RACE reads, holding one entry per CDR3 protein. The sample records some 64,000 distinct CDR3 sequences, 10% being singletons. Germline values: CDR1 SGHNT, CDR2 YYREEE (reference sequence). V trimming: 2 bases; J trimming: 2 bases; junction bases outside the gene matches: 3. The CDR3 runs 15 residues. A word on this clonotype: What it binds is unknown.

Findings and caveats of the study: In VDJdb matching, anti-spike CD8 responses were favored while private and CD4 specificities went missing.

This clonotype was sampled from an adult who was a healthcare worker with PCR-confirmed SARS-CoV-2 infection or an uninfected control (not recorded which). The sample was whole blood, taken at baseline. The V call is TRBV5-4, the J call TRBJ2-7; 11 positions match TRBD2. CDR3 sequence reads: CASSLGTSGTYEQYF. CDR3 nucleotides: TGTGCCAGCAGCTTAGGGACTAGCGGAACCTACGAGCAGTACTTC.